The 25 T cell receptor beta chains given below trace back to one sample, sequenced in a study of blood T cell repertoires in COVID-19. TCRdb's copy holds only in-frame clones and misses some; the assay was immunoSEQ multiplex PCR. The sample holds under 250,000 clones, 65% to 85% seen once. Material: peripheral blood. The receptor set was obtained from a woman between 55 and 75 years old with acute or convalescent COVID-19.

This chain connects TRBV28 to TRBJ1-2; TRBD1 matches 10 bases. There are 16 residues in the CDR3. Germline CDR1 is MDHEN and CDR2 is SYDVKM. V dropped 0 bases and J dropped 1; count of bases not matched to a gene: 2. The CDR3, as DNA: TGTGCCAGCAGTTTATGGACAGGGGGCGGTAACTATGGCTACACCTTC. It specifies CASSLWTGGGNYGYTF.

The sample holds one count of this clone. The V and J genes are TRBV5-1 and TRBJ2-6, with D uncertain. V lost 0 bases, J lost 0 bases, and 10 bases lay in between. The germline gives CDR1 SGHRS, CDR2 YFSETQ. CDR3 length equals 17 residues. CDR3 amino acids: CASSLGSGSSGANVLTF. CDR3 coding DNA: TGCGCCAGCAGCTTGGGCTCAGGAAGCTCTGGGGCCAACGTCCTGACTTTC.

V and J are TRBV5-1 and TRBJ2-2, with D hard to call. This CDR3 has 13 amino acids. Germline V lookup: CDR1 SGHRS, CDR2 YFSETQ. V lost 0 bases to trimming and J lost 6 bases, with 6 bases between them. The CDR3, as DNA: TGCGCCAGCAGCTTGGTTGAGGCCGGGGAGCTGTTTTTT. Translated: CASSLVEAGELFF.

The CDR3 is CASSLSQMNTEAFF. In DNA, the CDR3 is TGTGCCAGCAGCTTAAGTCAGATGAACACTGAAGCTTTCTTT. This rearrangement joins TRBV13 to TRBJ1-1; D is unclear. V lost 2 bases and J lost 0, with 7 bases in between. This CDR3 has 14 residues. Germline assignment: CDR1 PRHDT and CDR2 FYEKMQ (reference sequence).

This chain joins TRBV3-1 (or the pseudogene TRBV3-2) and TRBJ1-6; 8 positions match TRBD1. V trimming: 3 bases; J trimming: 11 bases; junction bases outside the gene matches: 18. CDR3 size: 18 residues. Germline V gene sequence: CDR1 LGHDT, CDR2 YNNKEL (reference sequence). CDR3 residues: CASSQTGSMDRVFPPLHF. Written as DNA, the CDR3 is TGTGCCAGCAGCCAGACCGGGTCTATGGACAGGGTCTTTCCACCCCTCCACTTT.

The chain uses TRBV6-2 or TRBV6-3 and TRBJ1-1; TRBD1 aligns across 7 bases. With 5 bases clipped from V and 1 base from J, the junction kept 10 bases outside the gene matches. Germline V lookup: CDR1 MNHEY, CDR2 SVGEGT. CDR3 size: 16 residues. The CDR3 DNA sequence: TGTGCCAGCAGTCAGTCTCGACAGGGTCCGAACACTGAAGCTTTCTTT. Protein sequence: CASSQSRQGPNTEAFF.

The V and J genes are TRBV7-9 and TRBJ1-2, with no clear D. The CDR3 spans 14 residues. With 4 bases removed from V and 6 bases from J, the gap between germline ends came to 15 bases. Germline CDR1 reads SEHNR; CDR2 reads FQNEAQ (reference sequence). CDR3 DNA sequence: TGTGCCAGCAGCTCACAGACCGTCGTTCATGGCTACACCTTC. Amino acid sequence: CASSSQTVVHGYTF.

The chain joins TRBV6-2 or TRBV6-3 to TRBJ1-1; 12 bases line up with TRBD1. Germline loops: CDR1 MNHEY, CDR2 SVGEGT. V was clipped by 2 bases and J by 1 base; unmatched bases: 5. The CDR3 extends over 17 amino acids. The CDR3 is CASSYPGQGAPNTEAFF. Here the CDR3 DNA reads TGTGCCAGCAGTTACCCGGGACAGGGGGCTCCGAACACTGAAGCTTTCTTT.

V gene TRBV27 combines with J gene TRBJ1-5; 9 bases are a match to TRBD1. The CDR3 consists of 13 residues. The J segment lost 7 bases and the V segment lost 9 bases, leaving 7 bases of the junction unmatched. Germline loops: CDR1 MNHEY, CDR2 SMNVEV (reference sequence). CDR3 DNA sequence: TGTGCCAGACAGGGGGCCTCGGGACAGCCCCAGCATTTT. Amino acid sequence: CARQGASGQPQHF.

The genes are TRBV25-1 and TRBJ1-2, with 10 bases that match TRBD1. CDR3 length: 15 residues. V trimming: 7 bases; J trimming: 7 bases; junction bases outside the gene matches: 12. Germline CDR1 and CDR2: MGHDK and SYGVNS. As DNA, the CDR3 is TGTGCCAGCACCGGGACAGGGGCACTTCCAAGTGGCTACACCTTC. This translates into CASTGTGALPSGYTF.

The rearrangement joins TRBV19 to TRBJ2-7; D unclear. In germline, CDR1 is LNHDA, CDR2 SQIVND (reference sequence). Trimming took 5 bases from V and 2 from J, leaving 10 bases between them. CDR3 length: 13 amino acids. The CDR3 nucleotides are TGTGCCAGTAGTCCCCGAGGCCCCTACGAGCAGTACTTC. As protein: CASSPRGPYEQYF.

The V and J genes are TRBV6-4 and TRBJ1-1, with a possible D match to TRBD1 (5 bases). Germline CDR1 reads MRHNA; CDR2 reads SNTAGT. The V and J ends lost 5 bases and 2 bases respectively, with 12 bases between them. The CDR3 covers 14 residues. CDR3 sequence (DNA): TGTGCCAGCAGTTCCACCGACAGAAACACTGAAGCTTTCTTT. Protein: CASSSTDRNTEAFF.

Only a few counts were recorded for this clone. The chain uses TRBV5-1 and TRBJ1-5; the D gene is possibly TRBD1 (5 bases). Germline V CDR1 and CDR2: SGHRS, YFSETQ. Trimming removed 4 bases from V and 6 bases from J, with 17 bases in between. This CDR3 comprises 15 residues. The CDR3 DNA is TGCGCCAGCAGCCCCTCGCCAGGGTTAGGTCAGCCCCAGCATTTT. It codes for CASSPSPGLGQPQHF.

This chain connects TRBV7-8 to TRBJ2-5; 7 nucleotides align to TRBD1. Trimming took 2 bases from V and 5 from J; bases not matched to a gene: 5. CDR3 length: 14 amino acids. Per germline, CDR1 SGHVS and CDR2 FQNEAQ. The CDR3 DNA sequence: TGTGCCAGCAGCTTAAGACAGGGCATGGAGACCCAGTACTTC. It encodes CASSLRQGMETQYF.

The chain carries TRBV7-8 and TRBJ1-3; 11 bases line up with TRBD1. This CDR3 contains 17 residues. V lost 2 bases to trimming and J lost 4 bases; unmatched junction nucleotides: 7. Germline CDR1 SGHVS, CDR2 FQNEAQ. The CDR3 spells CASSLIGQGARGNTIYF. The DNA for the CDR3 is TGTGCCAGCAGCTTAATCGGACAGGGGGCCCGCGGAAACACCATATATTTT.

The J gene is TRBJ1-4, the V gene TRBV6-5, with D perhaps matching TRBD1 (5 bases). The ends were cut back, 6 bases at V and 4 bases at J, with 15 bases in the middle. Germline CDR1 reads MNHEY; CDR2 reads SVGAGI. The CDR3 totals 15 residues. The CDR3 loop is CASSVVDSGNEKLFF. The CDR3 DNA follows: TGTGCCAGCAGCGTCGTCGACAGTGGTAATGAAAAACTGTTTTTT.

The rearrangement links TRBV6-6 to TRBJ1-1, with 7 bases identical to TRBD1. The CDR3 has 16 amino acids. CDR1 is MNHNY, CDR2 SVGAGI, per germline (reference sequence). V dropped 5 bases and J dropped 1; count of bases not matched to a gene: 10. DNA for the CDR3: TGTGCCAGCAGTCACCGCTGGGACAGCCCGAACACTGAAGCTTTCTTT. Translated: CASSHRWDSPNTEAFF.

The V gene is TRBV7-6, the J gene TRBJ1-1; a possible D gene is TRBD1 (5 bases). V lost 1 base to trimming and J lost 5 bases, with 17 bases between them. This CDR3 spans 16 amino acids. CDR1 is SGHVS, CDR2 FNYEAQ, per germline. The CDR3 DNA follows: TGTGCCAGCAGCTTAGATGTTCCGCAGGGTTGGACTGAAGCTTTCTTT. It translates to CASSLDVPQGWTEAFF.

V usage is TRBV20-1 and J usage is TRBJ2-1; 9 nucleotides align to TRBD2. The J segment lost 2 bases and the V segment lost 3 bases, leaving 8 bases of the junction unmatched. Germline V lookup: CDR1 DFQATT, CDR2 SNEGSKA (reference sequence). CDR3 length: 16 amino acids. The CDR3 nucleotides are TGCAGTGCTAGTGCGACTAGCGGTTTACCCTACAATGAGCAGTTCTTC. Translated, it gives CSASATSGLPYNEQFF.

This chain connects TRBV5-1 to TRBJ2-2; 7 bases map to TRBD2. CDR1 and CDR2 (germline): SGHRS, YFSETQ. The CDR3 has 15 residues. V lost 0 bases and J lost 3; bases outside the gene matches: 2. The CDR3 sequence is CASSLVAGDTGELFF. CDR3 bases: TGCGCCAGCAGCTTGGTGGCGGGGGACACCGGGGAGCTGTTTTTT.

Only a few counts were recorded for this clone. The chain has TRBV5-4 and TRBJ2-7; 7 bases are shared with TRBD1. From germline, CDR1 is SGHNT and CDR2 YYREEE (reference sequence). This CDR3 has 16 amino acids. V was pared by 5 bases and J by 2 bases, with 13 bases of the junction left unmatched. In DNA form, the CDR3 reads TGTGCCAGCAGTTTAAGCACAGGGGTCCGGACCTACGAGCAGTACTTC. Its protein is CASSLSTGVRTYEQYF.

This rearrangement joins TRBV6-2 or TRBV6-3 to TRBJ1-1, with D unclear. In germline, CDR1 is MNHEY, CDR2 SVGEGT. This CDR3 has 15 amino acids. V lost 5 bases and J lost 4, with 17 bases in between. The CDR3 nucleotides are TGTGCCAGCAGTATGTCCCCGGGGTGGAGCACTGAAGCTTTCTTT. Encoded protein: CASSMSPGWSTEAFF.

V gene TRBV29-1 combines with J gene TRBJ2-1; 11 bases map to TRBD2. Per the germline V gene, CDR1 is SQVTM and CDR2 is ANQGSEA. The CDR3 spans 14 residues. With 8 bases clipped from V and 3 bases from J, the junction kept 6 bases outside the gene matches. In nucleotides, the CDR3 is TGCAGCTCAAGGGGGACTAGCGGCTACAATGAGCAGTTCTTC. It is translated as CSSRGTSGYNEQFF.

This chain connects TRBV20-1 to TRBJ2-5; 9 positions match TRBD2. In germline, CDR1 is DFQATT, CDR2 SNEGSKA (reference sequence). The CDR3 loop spans 16 amino acids. J gave up 0 bases and V 3 bases, and 8 bases lay outside the gene matches. The CDR3 DNA reads as TGCAGTGCTAGTATTGGGTCTAGCGGGGACCAAGAGACCCAGTACTTC. The encoded protein is CSASIGSSGDQETQYF.

In this sample, this clone turned up a few times. The chain links TRBV29-1 to TRBJ1-2; 8 nucleotides agree with TRBD1. V was pared by 1 base and J by 4 bases, with 8 bases of the junction left unmatched. CDR1 is SQVTM and CDR2 is ANQGSEA in the germline V gene. The CDR3 has 15 residues. In DNA, the CDR3 is TGCAGCGTTGAAGGCGGGACAGGCGGGGGCTATGGCTACACCTTC. It is translated as CSVEGGTGGGYGYTF.